These 27 T cell receptor beta chains share one sample of origin, sequenced in a study of blood T cell repertoires in COVID-19. The data were produced by immunoSEQ multiplex PCR, yet TCRdb's version contains in-frame clones alone and is incomplete. The data show around 190,000 clones, around 86% seen once. Sequences were obtained from peripheral blood. The receptors originated from a man between 50 and 59 years old with active or convalescent COVID-19.

V usage is TRBV27 and J usage is TRBJ1-6; TRBD1 aligns across 9 bases. Germline assignment: CDR1 MNHEY and CDR2 SMNVEV (reference sequence). CDR3 length: 14 residues. V shed 6 bases, J shed 10 bases, and the junction held 7 bases outside the gene matches. This chain's CDR3 is CASRETGGKSPLHF. CDR3 DNA sequence: TGTGCCAGCAGGGAAACAGGGGGCAAGTCACCCCTCCACTTT.

This clone was observed once. The rearrangement uses TRBV30 and TRBJ1-5; 9 nucleotides line up with TRBD1. The germline V gene encodes CDR1 GTSNPN and CDR2 SVGIG (reference sequence). The CDR3 contains 16 residues. J gave up 1 base and V 2 bases, and 6 bases lay outside the gene matches. The CDR3 spells CAWSTGQGGSNQPQHF. DNA for the CDR3: TGTGCCTGGAGTACGGGACAGGGCGGCAGCAATCAGCCCCAGCATTTT.

The chain joins TRBV28 to TRBJ2-7, with 7 positions matching TRBD2. The junction had 7 bases not matched to a gene; V was cut back by 3 bases and J by 2 bases. From germline, CDR1 is MDHEN and CDR2 SYDVKM. CDR3 length: 15 residues. Here the CDR3 DNA reads TGTGCCAGCAGTTTTGGGAGGGTTATTGCCTACGAGCAGTACTTC. It translates to CASSFGRVIAYEQYF.

V is TRBV5-1 and J is TRBJ1-1; no clear D gene. The CDR3 length is 14 residues. Looked up from germline, CDR1 is SGHRS and CDR2 is YFSETQ. V was cut by 4 bases and J by 5 bases, with 15 bases left in between. The CDR3 nucleotides read TGCGCCAGCAGCCAGGAACTAGGAAGGACTGAAGCTTTCTTT. Its protein is CASSQELGRTEAFF.

The chain links TRBV5-5 to TRBJ1-5, with 9 nucleotides matching TRBD1. J was trimmed by 3 bases and V by 5 bases; bases with no gene match: 3. Germline CDR1 and CDR2: SGHKS and YYEKEE (reference sequence). CDR3 size: 14 residues. The CDR3: CASSRQGDNQPQHF. The CDR3 DNA reads TGTGCCAGCAGTCGACAGGGGGACAATCAGCCCCAGCATTTT.

The chain recombines TRBV6-2 or TRBV6-3 with TRBJ1-4; D is undetermined. The CDR3 contains 18 residues. The germline CDR1 and CDR2 sequences are MNHEY and SVGEGT. V dropped 0 bases and J dropped 1 base, with 15 bases sitting between them. Here the CDR3 DNA reads TGTGCCAGCAGTTACTCGCGGACTTTACTTGGAACTAATGAAAAACTGTTTTTT. It is translated as CASSYSRTLLGTNEKLFF.

This clone was seen only once. This chain connects TRBV6-4 to TRBJ1-2; a possible D gene is TRBD1 (6 bases). V lost 5 bases to trimming and J lost 4 bases, with 14 bases between them. The CDR3 runs to 14 residues. Germline CDR1 is MRHNA and CDR2 is SNTAGT. CDR3 DNA: TGTGCCAGCAGTCGGGAGGGGGGCTCCTATGGCTACACCTTC. Translation gives CASSREGGSYGYTF.

V and J are TRBV4-2 and TRBJ1-2, with 8 bases fitting TRBD1. V was pared by 0 bases and J by 7 bases, with 13 bases of the junction left unmatched. The CDR3 loop spans 17 amino acids. Looked up from germline, CDR1 is LGHNA and CDR2 is YNFKEQ. DNA for the CDR3: TGTGCCAGCAGCCAAGAGATCCCCGGACAGGGAAAGGGTGGCTACACCTTC. This sequence encodes CASSQEIPGQGKGGYTF.

The chain employs TRBV6-5 and TRBJ2-7; the match to TRBD1 covers 11 bases. CDR1 is MNHEY and CDR2 is SVGAGI in the germline V gene. J gave up 6 bases and V 7 bases, and 11 bases lay outside the gene matches. This CDR3 has 15 residues. The CDR3: CASNKLGTGGSEQYF. The CDR3 DNA reads TGTGCCAGCAATAAACTCGGGACAGGGGGAAGCGAGCAGTACTTC.

The J gene is TRBJ1-5, the V gene TRBV14, with D perhaps matching TRBD1 (5 bases). CDR3 size: 14 residues. V was pared by 5 bases and J by 2 bases, with 10 bases between. Germline V gene data show CDR1 as SGHDN and CDR2 as FVKESK. In nucleotides, the CDR3 is TGTGCCAGCAGCTCAGGGCTCGGCAATCAGCCCCAGCATTTT. This gives the protein CASSSGLGNQPQHF.

The chain couples TRBV5-6 to TRBJ1-3, with 8 bases matching TRBD1. The J segment lost 0 bases and the V segment lost 4 bases, leaving 9 bases of the junction unmatched. Germline lookup yields CDR1 SGHDT and CDR2 YYEEEE. The length of the CDR3 is 17 residues. The CDR3: CASSKTGGPISGNTIYF. The CDR3 coding sequence is TGTGCCAGCAGCAAAACAGGGGGACCCATCTCTGGAAACACCATATATTTT.

The V and J genes are TRBV25-1 and TRBJ1-2, with 12 bases fitting TRBD1. V was clipped by 7 bases and J by 7 bases; unmatched bases: 10. This CDR3 comprises 15 residues. Looked up from germline, CDR1 is MGHDK and CDR2 is SYGVNS. The CDR3, as DNA: TGTGCCAGCACCGCCAAGGGACAGGGGGCTGTTGGCTACACCTTC. Its translation: CASTAKGQGAVGYTF.

The gene calls are TRBV19 and TRBJ2-1; TRBD2 agrees at 8 bases. Trimming at V came to 7 bases and at J to 7 bases, leaving 15 bases not matched to a gene. CDR1 LNHDA and CDR2 SQIVND come from the germline V gene (reference sequence). The CDR3 is 16 amino acids. The CDR3 region is CASIRNPGGAKNEQFF. In nucleotides, the CDR3 is TGTGCCAGTATTAGAAACCCCGGGGGGGCCAAAAATGAGCAGTTCTTC. The whole variable domain, remainder taken from reference TRBV19 and TRBJ2-1, is DGGITQSPKYLFRKEGQNVTLSCEQNLNHDAMYWYRQDPGQGLRLIYYSQIVNDFQKGDIAEGYSVSREKKESFPLTVTSAQKNPTAFYLCASIRNPGGAKNEQFFGPGTRLTVL.

This clone has a handful of counts. This chain joins TRBV30 and TRBJ1-5, with D maybe TRBD1 (5 bases). The germline V and J ends were trimmed by 0 bases and 3 bases, with 18 bases remaining between them. The CDR3 runs to 17 residues. Germline loops: CDR1 GTSNPN, CDR2 SVGIG (reference sequence). Written as DNA, the CDR3 is TGTGCCTGGAGTGTAGGTTGGTCAGGGCGGCACAATCAGCCCCAGCATTTT. Its translation is CAWSVGWSGRHNQPQHF.

The chain combines TRBV24-1 with TRBJ1-5; D unresolved. CDR1 and CDR2 from the germline V gene are KGHDR and SFDVKD. Trimming cost V 6 bases and J 0 bases, with 5 bases left between them. The CDR3 is 13 amino acids. The CDR3 here is CATSRASNQPQHF. The CDR3 nucleotides read TGTGCCACCAGTCGAGCTAGCAATCAGCCCCAGCATTTT.

This clone was recorded only once. This rearrangement joins TRBV28 to TRBJ2-7, with 14 bases lining up with TRBD2. The CDR3 sequence is 16 residues long. Germline CDR1 MDHEN, CDR2 SYDVKM. V dropped 2 bases and J dropped 7; count of bases not matched to a gene: 7. The CDR3 DNA is TGTGCCAGCAGTTTAGGGGAGACTAGCGGGGGGGAAGAGCAGTACTTC. It yields the protein CASSLGETSGGEEQYF.

The V gene is TRBV9, the J gene TRBJ2-1; D ambiguous. V was cut by 0 bases and J by 0 bases, with 4 bases left in between. Germline CDR1 and CDR2: SGDLS and YYNGEE. This CDR3 comprises 14 residues. The CDR3, as DNA: TGTGCCAGCAGCGTAGCCAGCTCCTACAATGAGCAGTTCTTC. This encodes CASSVASSYNEQFF.

J is TRBJ2-3 and V is TRBV4-3; TRBD1 might be the D (5 bases). CDR1 LGHNA and CDR2 YSLEER come from the germline V gene. Trimming removed 0 bases from V and 1 base from J, with 17 bases in between. There are 18 residues in the CDR3. The chain's CDR3 is CASSQDNIRASRTDTQYF. The DNA for the CDR3 is TGCGCCAGCAGCCAAGATAACATCAGGGCATCCCGCACAGATACGCAGTATTTT.

J is TRBJ2-2 and V is TRBV5-1, with D perhaps TRBD1 (5 bases). Germline V gene lookup returns CDR1 SGHRS and CDR2 YFSETQ. V was clipped by 3 bases and J by 2 bases, with 11 bases between them. The CDR3 totals 15 residues. The CDR3 region has the DNA TGCGCCAGCAGCTGGGTTCAGGGAAACACCGGGGAGCTGTTTTTT. Translated: CASSWVQGNTGELFF.

The table lists this clone with a few counts. This rearrangement joins TRBV5-1 to TRBJ2-7; a possible D gene is TRBD2 (6 bases). Germline V lookup: CDR1 SGHRS, CDR2 YFSETQ. The CDR3 is 11 residues long. Trimming left V 6 bases short and J 6 bases short, with 10 bases between. In DNA form, the CDR3 reads TGCGCCAGCACGGAGGGATTCGAGCAGTACTTC. Residues: CASTEGFEQYF.

The chain combines TRBV4-3 with TRBJ2-7, with 9 bases that match TRBD2. Germline lookup yields CDR1 LGHNA and CDR2 YSLEER. V lost 1 base and J lost 4; bases outside the gene matches: 11. The CDR3 extends over 17 amino acids. CDR3 coding DNA: TGCGCCAGCAGCCAAGCTTTGGGCGGGGGGGCTAGGTACGAGCAGTACTTC. It specifies CASSQALGGGARYEQYF.

This sequence joins TRBV30 and TRBJ1-5; the match to TRBD1 covers 8 bases. Germline CDR1 and CDR2: GTSNPN and SVGIG (reference sequence). The CDR3 is made up of 13 amino acids. V was pared by 3 bases and J by 5 bases, with 3 bases of the junction left unmatched. The CDR3 bases are TGTGCCTGGAGGTCACAGGGGGATCAGCCCCAGCATTTT. Translating it yields CAWRSQGDQPQHF.

This clone has a single count. The rearrangement links TRBV3-1 (or the pseudogene TRBV3-2) to TRBJ2-1; D possibly corresponds to TRBD1 (5 bases). Trimming took 3 bases from V and 5 from J, leaving 8 bases between them. The CDR3 consists of 13 residues. Germline CDR1 is LGHDT and CDR2 is YNNKEL (reference sequence). The CDR3 nucleotides read TGTGCCAGCAGCCATCGACAGAACAATGAGCAGTTCTTC. Protein sequence: CASSHRQNNEQFF.

The chain employs TRBV3-1 (or the pseudogene TRBV3-2) and TRBJ2-7; 7 bases agree with TRBD2. Germline CDR1 reads LGHDT; CDR2 reads YNNKEL (reference sequence). Trimming cost V 6 bases and J 1 base; bases outside gene matches: 6. The CDR3 runs to 14 residues. CDR3 in amino acids: CASRLGLGSYEQYF. The CDR3 DNA is TGTGCCAGCAGGTTAGGACTAGGGTCCTACGAGCAGTACTTC.

The chain carries TRBV7-6 and TRBJ2-3, with D possibly being TRBD2 (6 bases). Germline CDR1 SGHVS, CDR2 FNYEAQ. CDR3 size: 16 residues. Trimming cost V 6 bases and J 2 bases, with 18 bases left between them. CDR3 coding DNA: TGTGCCAGCAGTCCCCGTATCGTGCGGGACACAGATACGCAGTATTTT. It specifies CASSPRIVRDTDTQYF.

The V gene is TRBV4-3, the J gene TRBJ1-2; 7 bases are a match to TRBD1. The germline V gene has CDR1 LGHNA and CDR2 YSLEER. CDR3 length equals 13 residues. The V and J ends lost 4 bases and 3 bases, in that order; junction bases with no gene match: 2. In nucleotides, the CDR3 is TGCGCCAGCAGCCGCGACAGGGACTATGGCTACACCTTC. Protein sequence: CASSRDRDYGYTF.

The rearrangement joins TRBV30 to TRBJ2-7; the D is unclear. V dropped 2 bases and J dropped 0 bases, with 11 bases sitting between them. CDR1 is GTSNPN, CDR2 SVGIG, per germline (reference sequence). The CDR3 loop spans 14 amino acids. CDR3 bases: TGTGCCTGGAGTTTGACTGCAAGCTCCTACGAGCAGTACTTC. This translates into CAWSLTASSYEQYF.